The present T cell receptor beta chain was sequenced within a study of cytomegalovirus exposure and HLA in healthy donors. Whole-study results and caveats: CMV serostatus was the only immune exposure information that was available.

The germline V gene encodes CDR1 MNHEY and CDR2 SVGAGI. V was cut by 2 bases and J by 3 bases, with 7 bases left in between. The CDR3 totals 13 residues. This clone has just a few counts. Its antigen remains unknown. The PCR had 60 Vbeta and 13 Jbeta primers. The table came from immunoSEQ multiplex PCR; TCRdb's copy has only in-frame clones and leaves some out. This sample carries 150,000 to 200,000 clones, around 80% of them seen once, and the ten largest clones take just over 2%. This clonotype originated in a woman aged 18-30 years in good health and CMV-seropositive. Sequencing was carried out using PBMCs. The chain couples TRBV6-5 to TRBJ2-5; D might be TRBD1 (5 bases). The CDR3 is CASSYGREETQYF. CDR3 DNA: TGTGCCAGCAGTTACGGCAGGGAAGAGACCCAGTACTTC.